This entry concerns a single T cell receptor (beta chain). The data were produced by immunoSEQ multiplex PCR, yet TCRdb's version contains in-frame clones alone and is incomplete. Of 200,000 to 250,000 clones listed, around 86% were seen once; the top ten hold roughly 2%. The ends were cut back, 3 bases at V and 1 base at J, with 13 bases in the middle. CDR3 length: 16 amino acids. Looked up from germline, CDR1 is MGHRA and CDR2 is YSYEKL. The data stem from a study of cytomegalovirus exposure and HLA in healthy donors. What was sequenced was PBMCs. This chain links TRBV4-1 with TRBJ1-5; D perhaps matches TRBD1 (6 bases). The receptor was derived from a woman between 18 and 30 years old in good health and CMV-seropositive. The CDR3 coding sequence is TGCGCCAGCAGCCACAAGGCAGGGGAGAGCAATCAGCCCCAGCATTTT. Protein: CASSHKAGESNQPQHF.